Shown below are 21 T cell receptor beta chains from a single sample sequenced in a study of blood T cell repertoires in COVID-19. TCRdb's copy holds only in-frame clones and misses some; the assay was immunoSEQ multiplex PCR. Among roughly 190,000 clones, roughly four fifths were seen once, and the ten largest hold about 6%. Sequenced sample: peripheral blood. These receptors were obtained from a woman aged 40 to 50 with acute or convalescent COVID-19.

The V and J genes are TRBV19 and TRBJ1-5, with a tentative D call TRBD1 (6 bases). Germline loops: CDR1 LNHDA, CDR2 SQIVND (reference sequence). The CDR3 contains 15 residues. Trimming cost V 6 bases and J 1 base, with 13 bases left between them. The CDR3 loop reads CASRLQGRSNQPQHF. In DNA, the CDR3 is TGTGCCAGTAGATTACAGGGTAGGAGCAATCAGCCCCAGCATTTT.

The V and J genes are TRBV6-5 and TRBJ2-7; D perhaps matches TRBD2 (6 bases). The CDR3 contains 14 residues. CDR1 is MNHEY and CDR2 is SVGAGI in the germline V gene. V was cut by 9 bases and J by 3 bases, with 18 bases left in between. This chain's CDR3 is CASRPGGIFYEQYF. The CDR3 coding sequence is TGTGCCAGTCGACCGGGCGGGATTTTCTACGAGCAGTACTTC.

This chain joins TRBV7-9 and TRBJ2-1; 9 bases are shared with TRBD1. This CDR3 spans 14 amino acids. Unmatched junction bases numbered 9, after V lost 5 bases and J lost 10 bases. Germline V CDR1 and CDR2: SEHNR, FQNEAQ (reference sequence). This CDR3 is CASSRQGGNLEQFF. CDR3 in DNA: TGTGCCAGCAGCCGACAGGGGGGGAATTTGGAGCAGTTCTTC. Filled out from reference TRBV7-9 and TRBJ2-1, the complete variable domain reads DTGVSQNPRHKITKRGQNVTFRCDPISEHNRLYWYRQTLGQGPEFLTYFQNEAQLEKSRLLSDRFSAERPKGSFSTLEIQRTEQGDSAMYLCASSRQGGNLEQFFGPGTRLTVL.

The rearrangement joins TRBV9 to TRBJ2-3; 9 bases line up with TRBD2. Germline CDR1 reads SGDLS; CDR2 reads YYNGEE. This CDR3 is built from 15 residues. V lost 0 bases to trimming and J lost 4 bases; unmatched junction nucleotides: 3. The CDR3 DNA is TGTGCCAGCAGCGTAGACGGGACTAGCCCAGATACGCAGTATTTT. Translating it yields CASSVDGTSPDTQYF.

This clone was counted a single time. V usage is TRBV5-1 and J usage is TRBJ2-5; TRBD2 agrees at 7 bases. This CDR3 comprises 16 residues. From germline, CDR1 is SGHRS and CDR2 YFSETQ. Trimming at V came to 0 bases and at J to 1 base, leaving 6 bases not matched to a gene. The CDR3 DNA reads as TGCGCCAGCAGCTTGGCGGCTAGCGGTCCCCAAGAGACCCAGTACTTC. This encodes CASSLAASGPQETQYF.

The chain combines TRBV30 with TRBJ2-7; a possible D gene is TRBD1 (5 bases). Germline CDR1 GTSNPN, CDR2 SVGIG (reference sequence). The length of the CDR3 is 15 residues. Trimming left V 3 bases short and J 3 bases short, with 18 bases between. CDR3 nucleotides: TGTGCCTGGAGCCCCCCCGCAGGGAAAATCTACGAGCAGTACTTC. Amino acids: CAWSPPAGKIYEQYF.

The chain uses TRBV10-1 and TRBJ2-5, with a tentative D call TRBD2 (5 bases). The germline gives CDR1 WNHNN, CDR2 SYGVQD (reference sequence). Between the trimmed V and J ends, which lost 7 bases and 4 bases, there was a span of 19 bases. The CDR3 has 15 residues. CDR3 in amino acids: CASTHNPNEGETQYF. For the CDR3, the DNA is TGCGCCAGCACCCACAACCCCAACGAGGGAGAGACCCAGTACTTC.

The chain recombines TRBV4-1 with TRBJ1-4; D is unresolved. Between the trimmed V and J ends, which lost 0 bases and 3 bases, there was a span of 8 bases. The CDR3 runs to 15 residues. Germline loops: CDR1 MGHRA, CDR2 YSYEKL. The CDR3: CASSQDGLSNEKLFF. CDR3 bases: TGCGCCAGCAGCCAAGATGGACTCTCTAATGAAAAACTGTTTTTT.

On this clone: In the same sample, other DNA sequences code for this CDR3. This chain uses TRBV11-2 with TRBJ2-2; the D is unclear. Per germline, CDR1 SGHAT and CDR2 FQNNGV. With 3 bases removed from V and 8 bases from J, the gap between germline ends came to 4 bases. The CDR3 is 11 residues long. CDR3 sequence reads: CASSLAGELFF. The CDR3 DNA is TGTGCCAGCAGCTTGGCTGGGGAGCTGTTTTTT.

A note on this clone: The sample carries other DNA sequences with the same CDR3. The chain couples TRBV19 to TRBJ2-1; 11 bases fit TRBD2. CDR1 and CDR2 (germline): LNHDA, SQIVND (reference sequence). The CDR3 consists of 15 residues. J was trimmed by 4 bases and V by 1 base; bases with no gene match: 0. In DNA, the CDR3 is TGTGCCAGTAGTATAGGACTAGCGGGGTACAATGAGCAGTTCTTC. It codes for CASSIGLAGYNEQFF.

On this clone: Other DNA sequences in this sample translate to the same CDR3. The rearrangement joins TRBV28 to TRBJ1-2, with 7 nucleotides matching TRBD1. The CDR3 consists of 13 residues. Per the germline V gene, CDR1 is MDHEN and CDR2 is SYDVKM. Losses at the gene ends were 3 bases for V and 4 bases for J; bases not matched to a gene: 2. The CDR3 here is CASSLTGPYGYTF. The CDR3 coding sequence is TGTGCCAGCAGTTTGACAGGGCCCTATGGCTACACCTTC.

This chain joins TRBV6-5 and TRBJ1-5, with TRBD1 matching over 7 bases. CDR1 and CDR2 (germline): MNHEY, SVGAGI. V was clipped by 0 bases and J by 5 bases; unmatched bases: 4. The CDR3 totals 15 residues. DNA for the CDR3: TGTGCCAGCAGTTACTCGGTTACAGGGGATCAGCCCCAGCATTTT. This translates into CASSYSVTGDQPQHF.

The gene calls are TRBV27 and TRBJ1-5, with 8 bases matching TRBD1. Germline values: CDR1 MNHEY, CDR2 SMNVEV (reference sequence). J lost 3 bases, V lost 5 bases, and 3 bases had no gene match. The CDR3 spans 14 residues. The CDR3 here is CASSNRGANQPQHF. The CDR3 DNA is TGTGCCAGCAGTAACAGGGGGGCCAATCAGCCCCAGCATTTT.

The chain joins TRBV3-1 (or the pseudogene TRBV3-2) to TRBJ1-5; D is uncertain. Germline values: CDR1 LGHDT, CDR2 YNNKEL (reference sequence). CDR3 length equals 14 residues. V dropped 1 base and J dropped 3 bases, with 7 bases sitting between them. The CDR3 bases are TGTGCCAGCAGCCAAGGACTCAACAATCAGCCCCAGCATTTT. This sequence encodes CASSQGLNNQPQHF.

The V call is TRBV3-1 (or the pseudogene TRBV3-2), the J call TRBJ2-7; TRBD2 matches at 8 bases. From germline, CDR1 is LGHDT and CDR2 YNNKEL (reference sequence). The CDR3 consists of 16 residues. V trimming: 0 bases; J trimming: 4 bases; junction bases outside the gene matches: 8. CDR3 sequence (DNA): TGTGCCAGCAGCCAAGAAGACGGGAGGGGCCCTTACGAGCAGTACTTC. It translates to CASSQEDGRGPYEQYF.

This clone occurred once. The chain carries TRBV11-2 and TRBJ2-1; TRBD2 aligns across 13 bases. V shed 5 bases and J 0 bases; nucleotides not matched to a gene: 7. The CDR3 has 18 residues. The germline V gene has CDR1 SGHAT and CDR2 FQNNGV. The CDR3 DNA sequence: TGTGCCAGCAGCCCTACTAGCGGGAGGGCCGTCTCCTACAATGAGCAGTTCTTC. Protein product: CASSPTSGRAVSYNEQFF.

V and J are TRBV28 and TRBJ1-1; D not certain. Trimming removed 3 bases at V and 7 bases at J, with 9 bases between. In germline, CDR1 is MDHEN, CDR2 SYDVKM. This CDR3 comprises 12 residues. CDR3 in amino acids: CASSFARYEAFF. DNA of the CDR3: TGTGCCAGCAGTTTTGCCAGATATGAAGCTTTCTTT. Full variable domain (missing parts from reference TRBV28 and TRBJ1-1): DVKVTQSSRYLVKRTGEKVFLECVQDMDHENMFWYRQDPGLGLRLIYFSYDVKMKEKGDIPEGYSVSREKKERFSLILESASTNQTSMYLCASSFARYEAFFGQGTRLTVV.

This clone showed up just a few times. The chain couples TRBV18 to TRBJ2-7, with TRBD2 as a possible D gene (5 bases). Between the trimmed V and J ends, which lost 3 bases and 2 bases, there was a span of 11 bases. The germline CDR1 and CDR2 sequences are KGHSH and LQKENI. This CDR3 is 14 amino acids long. The DNA for the CDR3 is TGTGCCAGCTCACCCGGACTCAATACCTACGAGCAGTACTTC. Protein: CASSPGLNTYEQYF.

The genes are TRBV2 and TRBJ1-6, with 8 bases that match TRBD1. Germline CDR1 SNHLY, CDR2 FYNNEI. This CDR3 region has 14 residues. V was pared by 3 bases and J by 9 bases, with 4 bases of the junction left unmatched. The chain's CDR3 is CASSDGTGRSPLHF. The CDR3 DNA is TGTGCCAGCAGTGATGGGACAGGCCGTTCACCCCTCCACTTT.

The CDR3 here is CASNPGRGNYGYTF. The CDR3 region has the DNA TGTGCCAGCAACCCCGGACGGGGTAACTATGGCTACACCTTC. This chain connects TRBV28 to TRBJ1-2; unclear D gene. This CDR3 has 14 amino acids. With 7 bases removed from V and 1 base from J, the gap between germline ends came to 13 bases. The V gene's germline CDR1 is MDHEN and CDR2 SYDVKM.

Only a few counts were recorded for this clone. The V and J genes are TRBV28 and TRBJ2-7; perhaps TRBD2 as D (6 bases). Per germline, CDR1 MDHEN and CDR2 SYDVKM. The CDR3 is 14 residues long. The V end was cut by 8 bases, the J end by 0 bases, with 14 bases between. In nucleotides, the CDR3 is TGTGCCAGCCGGTCCCCCGGGAGCTCCTACGAGCAGTACTTC. This gives the protein CASRSPGSSYEQYF.